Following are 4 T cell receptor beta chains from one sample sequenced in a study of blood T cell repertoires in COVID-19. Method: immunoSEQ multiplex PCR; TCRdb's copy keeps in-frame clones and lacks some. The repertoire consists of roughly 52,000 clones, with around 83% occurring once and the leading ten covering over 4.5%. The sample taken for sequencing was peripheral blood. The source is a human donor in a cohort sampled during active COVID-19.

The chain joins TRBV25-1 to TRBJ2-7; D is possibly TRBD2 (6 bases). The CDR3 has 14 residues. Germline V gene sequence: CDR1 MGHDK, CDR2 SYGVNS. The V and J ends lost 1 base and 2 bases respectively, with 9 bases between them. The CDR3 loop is CASSELGTAYEQYF. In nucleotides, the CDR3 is TGTGCCAGCAGTGAATTGGGGACTGCCTACGAGCAGTACTTC.

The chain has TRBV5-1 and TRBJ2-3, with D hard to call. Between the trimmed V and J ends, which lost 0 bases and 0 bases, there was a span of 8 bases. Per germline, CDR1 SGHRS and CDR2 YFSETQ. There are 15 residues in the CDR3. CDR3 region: CASSLVASSTDTQYF. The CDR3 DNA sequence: TGCGCCAGCAGCTTGGTGGCCTCTAGCACAGATACGCAGTATTTT.

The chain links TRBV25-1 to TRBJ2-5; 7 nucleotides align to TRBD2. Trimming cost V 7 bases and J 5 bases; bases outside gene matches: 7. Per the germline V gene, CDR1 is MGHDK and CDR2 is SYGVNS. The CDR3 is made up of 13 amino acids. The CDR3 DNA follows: TGTGCCAGCACCAAATGGGGGGGGGAGACCCAGTACTTC. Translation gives CASTKWGGETQYF.

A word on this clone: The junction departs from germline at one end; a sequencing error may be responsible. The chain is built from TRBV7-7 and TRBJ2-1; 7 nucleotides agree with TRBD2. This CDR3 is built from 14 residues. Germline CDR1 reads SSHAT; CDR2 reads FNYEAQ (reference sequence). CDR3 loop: CASSLWGGHNEQFF. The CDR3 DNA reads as TGTGCTAGCAGCTTGTGGGGGGGACACAATGAGCAGTTCTTC.